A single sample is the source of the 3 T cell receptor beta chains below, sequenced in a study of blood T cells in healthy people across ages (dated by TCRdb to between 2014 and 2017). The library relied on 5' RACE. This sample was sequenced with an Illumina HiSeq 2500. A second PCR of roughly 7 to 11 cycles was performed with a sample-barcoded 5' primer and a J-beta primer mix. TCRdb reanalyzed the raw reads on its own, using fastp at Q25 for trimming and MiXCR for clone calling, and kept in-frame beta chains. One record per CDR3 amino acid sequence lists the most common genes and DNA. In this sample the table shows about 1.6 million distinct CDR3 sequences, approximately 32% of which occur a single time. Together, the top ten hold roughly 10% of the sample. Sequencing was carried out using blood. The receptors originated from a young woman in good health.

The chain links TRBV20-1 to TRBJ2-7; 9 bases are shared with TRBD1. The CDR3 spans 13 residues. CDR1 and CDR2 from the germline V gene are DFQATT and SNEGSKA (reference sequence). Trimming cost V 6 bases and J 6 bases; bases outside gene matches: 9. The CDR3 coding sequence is TGCAGTGCCAGAAAGGGACAGGGTGGCGAGCAGTACTTC. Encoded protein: CSARKGQGGEQYF.

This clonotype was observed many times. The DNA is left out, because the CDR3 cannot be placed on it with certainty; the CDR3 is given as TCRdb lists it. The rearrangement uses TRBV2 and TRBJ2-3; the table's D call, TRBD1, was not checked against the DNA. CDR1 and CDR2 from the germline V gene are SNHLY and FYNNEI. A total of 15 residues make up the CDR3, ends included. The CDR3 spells CASSILGVNADTQYF.

The CDR3 nucleotides read TGCAGTGCCCAGAACTGGGCGGTGAGCTCCTACGAGCAGTACTTC. Its translation is CSAQNWAVSSYEQYF. This chain links TRBV20-1 with TRBJ2-7; D is uncertain. V lost 6 bases and J lost 0, with 18 bases in between. The CDR3 runs to 15 residues. Germline-derived CDR1 and CDR2 are DFQATT and SNEGSKA (reference sequence).